Listed below are T cell receptor beta chains from one sample, sequenced in a study of response to subunit inactivated influenza vaccine. TCRdb called the RT-PCR reads again in MiXCR, with one record for every CDR3 protein. In the table there are around 500,000 distinct CDR3 sequences, 11% of which are singletons. This specimen consisted of PBMCs from blood, obtained 35 to 45 days after vaccination. The origin of the receptors is a man aged 45-60 years who received an inactivated influenza vaccine. Both conserved end residues are part of each CDR3. The D gene is left open where the match is weak. Size is stated for part of the rows, as once, few or many counts, or as a class when the clone is expanded.

CDR3 DNA	CDR3 protein	V gene	clone size	D gene	J gene
TGTGCCAGCAGCCAAACCGGGACAACCACCGGGGAGCTGTTTTTT	CASSQTGTTTGELFF	TRBV7-3	-	-	TRBJ2-2
TGTGCCAGCAGTTTCTCGACAGGTTCCTACGAGCAGTACTTC	CASSFSTGSYEQYF	TRBV12-3/TRBV12-4	many	-	TRBJ2-7
TGTGCCAGCAGTTGGGATGCCTCGAATGAAAAACTGTTTTTT	CASSWDASNEKLFF	TRBV6-5	-	-	TRBJ1-4
TGTGCCAGCAGCTTAATAGACGGTGGCGGGGAGCAGTACTTC	CASSLIDGGGEQYF	TRBV7-6	few	-	TRBJ2-7
TGCGCCAGCAGCCAAGATCAGGGGGTGAACACTGAAGCTTTCTTT	CASSQDQGVNTEAFF	TRBV4-3	-	TRBD1	TRBJ1-1
TGTGCCAGCAGTTTAGGGCTGAAAACGCAGTATTTT	CASSLGLKTQYF	TRBV12-3/TRBV12-4	-	-	TRBJ2-3
TGTGCCAGCAGTGGTCACAGGGTTGAAAAACTGTTTTTT	CASSGHRVEKLFF	TRBV6-1	many	-	TRBJ1-4
TGTGCCAGCAGCTTAGTTTCCGGCAATCAGCCCCAGCATTTT	CASSLVSGNQPQHF	TRBV7-2	few	-	TRBJ1-5
TGCGCCAGCAGCCAACTGACGTCCCTAGCGGGTAGGGAGCAGTTCTTC	CASSQLTSLAGREQFF	TRBV4-1	-	TRBD2	TRBJ2-1
TGTGCCAGCAGCCACCAGGGACCCGGTCAGCCCCAGCATTTT	CASSHQGPGQPQHF	TRBV3-1	few	-	TRBJ1-5
TGCAGTGCGGCCGGACGGGTAAACACTGAAGCTTTCTTT	CSAAGRVNTEAFF	TRBV20-1	many	-	TRBJ1-1
TGCAGTGCTAGGCGGGGGGCTGGTCAGCCCCAGCATTTT	CSARRGAGQPQHF	TRBV20-1	few	-	TRBJ1-5
TGTGCCAGCAGCTTAGAGTTTCGGCTGACCAACGAAGATACGCAGTATTTT	CASSLEFRLTNEDTQYF	TRBV11-2	few	-	TRBJ2-3
TGCAGTGCTAGCGGGAGGCAATACAATGAGCAGTTCTTC	CSASGRQYNEQFF	TRBV20-1	-	TRBD2	TRBJ2-1
TGCGCCAGCAGCTTGGCAGGACCCCCCTACAATGAGCAGTTCTTC	CASSLAGPPYNEQFF	TRBV5-1	many	-	TRBJ2-1
TGCGCCAGCAGCCGATCGGGACTAGGGGGGTTCAATGAGCAGTTCTTC	CASSRSGLGGFNEQFF	TRBV4-3	-	TRBD2	TRBJ2-1
TGTGCCAGCAGCCTAACTAGCGGAACATTGGGGACCCAGTACTTC	CASSLTSGTLGTQYF	TRBV6-1	-	TRBD2	TRBJ2-5
TGTGCCAGCAGGATGGACAGGGGGCGCCTAGTCTATGGCTACACCTTC	CASRMDRGRLVYGYTF	TRBV6-1	-	TRBD1	TRBJ1-2
TGCGCCAGCAGCTTGAATGTTGGCAGGAGCACAGATACGCAGTATTTT	CASSLNVGRSTDTQYF	TRBV5-1	-	-	TRBJ2-3
TGTGCCAGTTGGACTAGCGGGGGGGTGCACACCGGGGAGCTGTTTTTT	CASWTSGGVHTGELFF	TRBV5-3	-	TRBD2	TRBJ2-2
TGTGCCACCAGCAGAGACAAGGGACAGCCCGACTCCTACGAGCAGTACTTC	CATSRDKGQPDSYEQYF	TRBV15	few	TRBD1	TRBJ2-7
TGCGCCAGCAGCTTACAGGGGGACGAGCAGTACTTC	CASSLQGDEQYF	TRBV5-1	few	TRBD1	TRBJ2-7
TGTGCCAGCAGCGTAGGGGGAGCGGGGAACACCGGGGAGCTGTTTTTT	CASSVGGAGNTGELFF	TRBV9	few	-	TRBJ2-2
TGCAGTGCGAAGGGGGACAGGGGGACTACCTACGAGCAGTACTTC	CSAKGDRGTTYEQYF	TRBV20-1	few	TRBD1	TRBJ2-7
TGCAGTGCTAGCGGGTTGATTAACTATGGCTACACCTTC	CSASGLINYGYTF	TRBV20-1	many	-	TRBJ1-2
TGCAGTGCTGTTGGGACTAGCGGGAGTTTACAAGAGACCCAGTACTTC	CSAVGTSGSLQETQYF	TRBV20-1	-	TRBD2	TRBJ2-5
TGCGCCAGCAGCCAAGATCTAGAACAGGGGGTCTACGAGCAGTACTTC	CASSQDLEQGVYEQYF	TRBV4-3	many	TRBD1	TRBJ2-7
TGTGCCAGCAGCTTACCGGGGCAGGGCTGGAATGAGCAGTTCTTC	CASSLPGQGWNEQFF	TRBV7-9	many	-	TRBJ2-1
TGTGCCAGCAGTGAATATGTAAGGGATGAGCAGTTCTTC	CASSEYVRDEQFF	TRBV25-1	many	-	TRBJ2-1
TGTGCCTGGAGAAGGGGAAGGCTCTCTTCTGGGGCCAACGTCCTGACTTTC	CAWRRGRLSSGANVLTF	TRBV30	-	-	TRBJ2-6
TGCAGCGTGAGGGCCCTAAAGAGGAACACTGAAGCTTTCTTT	CSVRALKRNTEAFF	TRBV29-1	few	-	TRBJ1-1
TGCAGTGCTAGAGAGTGGCAGGTAGCGGGAGGAATCTACGAGCAGTACTTC	CSAREWQVAGGIYEQYF	TRBV20-1	many	TRBD2	TRBJ2-7
TGTGCCATCAGTGGTGTTACAGGGACGGATGAGCAGTTCTTC	CAISGVTGTDEQFF	TRBV10-3	-	-	TRBJ2-1
TGTGCCATCAGGGGACAGTCCCAGGCTTTCTTT	CAIRGQSQAFF	TRBV10-3	few	TRBD1	TRBJ1-1
TGTGCCAGCAGTTACGGAAGGACAGCAATGTACGAGCAGTACTTC	CASSYGRTAMYEQYF	TRBV12-3/TRBV12-4	-	-	TRBJ2-7
TGCAGCGTTCGGGTGGCTAGCGGGAGGAATGAGCAGTTCTTC	CSVRVASGRNEQFF	TRBV29-1	many	TRBD2	TRBJ2-1
TGTGCCAGCAGTTTAGGGGGCACAGAAAATGAAAAACTGTTTTTT	CASSLGGTENEKLFF	TRBV12-3/TRBV12-4	-	-	TRBJ1-4
TGCAGTGCTAGAGAATCAAACGTTGCAACTAATGAAAAACTGTTTTTT	CSARESNVATNEKLFF	TRBV20-1	few	-	TRBJ1-4
TGTGCCAGCAGCGTAGTCGCCGGGACTTACACAGATACGCAGTATTTT	CASSVVAGTYTDTQYF	TRBV9	few	-	TRBJ2-3
TGCAGTGCTAGAGATCCATTTTACTCTAGGCCCTACGAGCAGTACTTC	CSARDPFYSRPYEQYF	TRBV20-1	-	-	TRBJ2-7
TGTGCCAGCACCTCCCAGACGGCAGATACGCAGTATTTT	CASTSQTADTQYF	TRBV7-2	few	-	TRBJ2-3
TGTGCCAGCAGCCGCCTAGCGGGAGAGTCCTACAATGAGCAGTTCTTC	CASSRLAGESYNEQFF	TRBV7-3	few	TRBD2	TRBJ2-1
TGCGCCAGCAGTGCCGGGACGGCCGTCTACGAGCAGTACTTC	CASSAGTAVYEQYF	TRBV10-2	medium-sized	-	TRBJ2-7
TGTGCCAGCAGCCAATTTACTGGAAACACCATATATTTT	CASSQFTGNTIYF	TRBV16	few	-	TRBJ1-3
TGCAGCGGGGGACAGGGGAACGAGCAGTACTTC	CSGGQGNEQYF	TRBV29-1	few	TRBD1	TRBJ2-7
TGTGCCAGCAGTTACTCGTGGGGGGAAGGGCAGAACACTGAAGCTTTCTTT	CASSYSWGEGQNTEAFF	TRBV6-5	many	-	TRBJ1-1
TGCAGTGCTAGATTCGGTCAAGAGACCCAGTACTTC	CSARFGQETQYF	TRBV20-1	few	-	TRBJ2-5
TGTGCCAGCAGTTTTTTTTCCGATCAGCCCCAGCATTTT	CASSFFSDQPQHF	TRBV12-3/TRBV12-4	many	-	TRBJ1-5
TGTGCCAGCACGCTCGGACTACCTTCCTACGAGCAGTACTTC	CASTLGLPSYEQYF	TRBV28	few	-	TRBJ2-7
TGTGCCAGCAGCTCCCCCCACTTGCGAGGGGGAAACTATGGCTACACCTTC	CASSSPHLRGGNYGYTF	TRBV6-1	few	-	TRBJ1-2
TGTGCCAGCAGCGTAAACAGGGAGGAGAACTATGGCTACACCTTC	CASSVNREENYGYTF	TRBV9	many	-	TRBJ1-2
TGCAGCGTTGAAGGAGTAGGGGACAGCTCCTACGAGCAGTACTTC	CSVEGVGDSSYEQYF	TRBV29-1	medium-sized	TRBD1	TRBJ2-7
TGTACCAGCAGCTTAGGGCGGGGTAACCAAGAGACCCAGTACTTC	CTSSLGRGNQETQYF	TRBV7-2	-	-	TRBJ2-5
TGCAGTGCTCTAGAGTTTGGTAATGAGCAGTTCTTC	CSALEFGNEQFF	TRBV20-1	many	-	TRBJ2-1